The clone carrying this TCR beta chain was seen a handful of times. Its specificity is not known. The CDR3 spans 17 residues. This record belongs to a study of cytomegalovirus exposure and HLA in healthy donors. Whole-study results and caveats: Reportedly, a later analysis found an Asian-associated ancestry cluster had fewer N-insertions than the approximately 700-donor mean. Accurate predictions that matched the HLA-A and HLA-B alleles of most subjects were reportedly made from TCR beta sequences. A link between a missense DCLRE1C variant and TCR beta V- and J-gene trimming emerged from a later analysis. The study listed 164 cytomegalovirus-associated TCR beta chains.

Primers for the PCR totalled 60 Vbeta and 13 Jbeta. TCRdb's table, derived via immunoSEQ multiplex PCR, lists solely in-frame clones and lacks some. This sample has roughly 180,000 clones, with roughly 80% found just once. The TCR sequence derives from a man aged 30 to 45 in good health and CMV-seronegative. The sequenced sample was PBMCs. The rearrangement links TRBV21-1 to TRBJ1-1. TRBV21-1 is given as a pseudogene. The CDR3: CASSKAPDRGVNTEAFF. The DNA for the CDR3 is TGTGCCAGCAGCAAAGCCCCTGACCGGGGGGTGAACACTGAAGCTTTCTTT.